Detailed here is one T cell receptor (beta chain). The entry originates in a study of identical twins' blood T cells. There are 13 residues in the CDR3. Germline trimming cut 11 bases from V and 4 bases from J; bases unmatched to any gene: 8. Germline CDR1 MNHEY, CDR2 SVGAGI. TCRdb reanalysed the 5' RACE reads using MiXCR and keeps one entry per CDR3 protein. The sample holds around 380,000 distinct CDR3 sequences, around 30% seen once. The sequence derives from a woman aged 18-50 years in good health. V gene TRBV6-5 combines with J gene TRBJ1-1, with 9 bases matching TRBD1. Sequencing used PBMCs. CDR3 loop: CAERQGEGTEAFF. CDR3 DNA: TGTGCCGAGAGACAGGGGGAAGGCACTGAAGCTTTCTTT.